One and the same sample provided the 6 T cell receptor beta chains below, sequenced in a study of blood T cell repertoires in COVID-19. Some clones are missing from TCRdb's copy, which holds only in-frame ones; the method was immunoSEQ multiplex PCR. This table holds around 290,000 clones, approximately 85% found once. Sequenced input: PBMCs or T cells enriched from blood (not recorded which). These receptors came from a woman in her 30s who had recovered from COVID-19.

The rearrangement uses TRBV6-6 and TRBJ2-7; D is unresolved. Trimming removed 2 bases at V and 5 bases at J, with 4 bases between. The CDR3 spans 11 residues. From germline, CDR1 is MNHNY and CDR2 SVGAGI (reference sequence). The CDR3 nucleotides read TGTGCCAGCAGTTACGCGGACGAGCAGTACTTC. Its protein is CASSYADEQYF.

The rearrangement uses TRBV19 and TRBJ1-2; tentatively, D is TRBD1 (5 bases). Germline V CDR1 and CDR2: LNHDA, SQIVND (reference sequence). This CDR3 comprises 13 residues. Between the trimmed V and J ends, which lost 11 bases and 8 bases, there was a span of 21 bases. DNA for the CDR3: TGTGCCTCCCAGGAGAGGGGCGCGGGAGGCTACACCTTC. It translates to CASQERGAGGYTF.

A word on this clone: The junction departs from germline at one end; a sequencing error may be responsible. V is TRBV11-1 and J is TRBJ2-1; 8 nucleotides agree with TRBD2. Germline lookup yields CDR1 SGHAT and CDR2 FQDESV (reference sequence). The CDR3 is made up of 15 amino acids. DNA for the CDR3: TGTGCCAGCAGCATAGCGGGGCGATCCTACAATGAGCAGTTCTTC. Protein product: CASSIAGRSYNEQFF.

This chain links TRBV7-9 with TRBJ2-2; perhaps TRBD2 as D (7 bases). The V end was cut by 6 bases, the J end by 3 bases, with 14 bases between. The CDR3 has 15 amino acids. Germline loops: CDR1 SEHNR, CDR2 FQNEAQ (reference sequence). The CDR3 region is CASSDRGGYTGELFF. The DNA of the CDR3 is TGTGCCAGCAGTGATAGGGGGGGATACACCGGGGAGCTGTTTTTT.

The CDR3 protein is CASSSDGGNEKLFF. CDR3 DNA: TGTGCCAGCAGCTCTGATGGGGGGAATGAAAAACTGTTTTTT. The chain has TRBV7-2 and TRBJ1-4, with a weak D call TRBD1 (5 bases). V was pared by 4 bases and J by 5 bases, with 11 bases between. The germline CDR1 and CDR2 sequences are SGHTA and FQGNSA. The CDR3 length is 14 residues. Based on the CDR3 plus reference TRBV7-2 and TRBJ1-4, the full variable domain is GAGVSQSPSNKVTEKGKDVELRCDPISGHTALYWYRQSLGQGLEFLIYFQGNSAPDKSGLPSDRFSAERTGGSVSTLTIQRTQQEDSAVYLCASSSDGGNEKLFFGSGTQLSVL.

In this sample, this clone turned up once. V is TRBV15 and J is TRBJ2-2; TRBD1 matches at 8 bases. The CDR3 spans 16 residues. The germline CDR1 and CDR2 sequences are LNHNV and YYDKDF (reference sequence). V was clipped by 1 base and J by 0 bases; unmatched bases: 1. In DNA, the CDR3 is TGTGCCACCAGCAGAGCGACAGGGGCGAACACCGGGGAGCTGTTTTTT. It is translated as CATSRATGANTGELFF.